This T cell receptor (beta chain) derives from a study of cytomegalovirus exposure and HLA in healthy donors. Regarding the study as a whole: Specificity for CMV antigens was confirmed in vitro for a few of the CMV-associated chains. First-cohort TCR clusters tended to co-occur in the 120 or so validation repertoires, a later analysis found.

Assay used: immunoSEQ multiplex PCR; TCRdb lists only in-frame clones, some missing. The sample yields more than 250,000 clones, around 90% seen once. The CDR3 runs 15 residues. The germline gives CDR1 SGHDT, CDR2 YYEEEE. Comments on this clone: Antigen unknown. Sequence at one end of the junction differs from germline and may be a read error.

The chain recombines TRBV5-6 with TRBJ1-1, with 8 bases identical to TRBD1. The receptor was derived from a woman aged 30 to 39 in good health and CMV-seropositive. The sample was PBMCs. Here the CDR3 DNA reads TGTGCCAGCAACTTGATTCAGGGGGCATACACTGAAGCTTTCTTT. This sequence encodes CASNLIQGAYTEAFF.